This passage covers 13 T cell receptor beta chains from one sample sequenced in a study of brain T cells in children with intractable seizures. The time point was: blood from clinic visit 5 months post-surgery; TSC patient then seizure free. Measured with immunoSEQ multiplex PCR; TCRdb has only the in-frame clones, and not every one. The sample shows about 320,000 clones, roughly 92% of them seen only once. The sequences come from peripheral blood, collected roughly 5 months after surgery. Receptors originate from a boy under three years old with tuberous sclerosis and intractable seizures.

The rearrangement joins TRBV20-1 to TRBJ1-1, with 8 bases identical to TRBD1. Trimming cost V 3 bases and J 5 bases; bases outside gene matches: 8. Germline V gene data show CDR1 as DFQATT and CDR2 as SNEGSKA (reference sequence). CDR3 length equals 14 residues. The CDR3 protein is CSASPRTGRTEAFF. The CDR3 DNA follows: TGCAGTGCTAGTCCACGGACAGGGCGGACTGAAGCTTTCTTT.

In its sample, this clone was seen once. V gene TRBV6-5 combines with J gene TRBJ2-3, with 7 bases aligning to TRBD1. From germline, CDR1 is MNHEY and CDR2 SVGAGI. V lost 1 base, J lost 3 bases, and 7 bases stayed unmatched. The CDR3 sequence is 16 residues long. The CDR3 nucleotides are TGTGCCAGCAGTTACTTTCCGACAGGGCCGACAGATACGCAGTATTTT. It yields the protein CASSYFPTGPTDTQYF.

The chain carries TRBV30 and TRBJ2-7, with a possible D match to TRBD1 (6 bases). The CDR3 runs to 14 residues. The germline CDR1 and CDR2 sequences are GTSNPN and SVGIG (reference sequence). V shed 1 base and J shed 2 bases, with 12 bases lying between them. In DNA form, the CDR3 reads TGTGCCTGGAGTGCCGGGACACTTACCTACGAGCAGTACTTC. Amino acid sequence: CAWSAGTLTYEQYF. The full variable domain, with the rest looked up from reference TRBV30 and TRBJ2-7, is SQTIHQWPATLVQPVGSPLSLECTVEGTSNPNLYWYRQAAGRGLQLLFYSVGIGQISSEVPQNLSASRPQDRQFILSSKKLLLSDSGFYLCAWSAGTLTYEQYFGPGTRLTVT.

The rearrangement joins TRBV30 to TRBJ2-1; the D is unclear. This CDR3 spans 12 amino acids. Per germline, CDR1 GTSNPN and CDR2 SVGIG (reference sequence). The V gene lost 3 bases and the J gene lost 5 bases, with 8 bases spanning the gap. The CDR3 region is CAWRTDHNEQFF. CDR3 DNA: TGTGCCTGGAGGACCGACCACAATGAGCAGTTCTTC.

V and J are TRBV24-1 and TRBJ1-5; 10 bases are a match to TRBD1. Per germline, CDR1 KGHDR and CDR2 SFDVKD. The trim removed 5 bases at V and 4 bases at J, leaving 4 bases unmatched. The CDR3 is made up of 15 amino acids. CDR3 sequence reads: CATSGEGQGNQPQHF. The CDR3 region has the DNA TGTGCCACCAGTGGCGAGGGACAGGGGAATCAGCCCCAGCATTTT.

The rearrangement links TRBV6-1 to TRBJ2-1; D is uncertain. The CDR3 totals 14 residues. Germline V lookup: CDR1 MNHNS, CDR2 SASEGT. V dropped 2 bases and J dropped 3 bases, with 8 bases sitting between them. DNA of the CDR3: TGTGCCAGCAGTGAACAACGACTCTACAATGAGCAGTTCTTC. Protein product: CASSEQRLYNEQFF.

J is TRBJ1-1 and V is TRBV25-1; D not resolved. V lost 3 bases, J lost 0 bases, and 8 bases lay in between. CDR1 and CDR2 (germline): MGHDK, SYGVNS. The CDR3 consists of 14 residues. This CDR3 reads CASSEPDLNTEAFF. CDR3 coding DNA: TGTGCCAGCAGTGAGCCGGACCTGAACACTGAAGCTTTCTTT.

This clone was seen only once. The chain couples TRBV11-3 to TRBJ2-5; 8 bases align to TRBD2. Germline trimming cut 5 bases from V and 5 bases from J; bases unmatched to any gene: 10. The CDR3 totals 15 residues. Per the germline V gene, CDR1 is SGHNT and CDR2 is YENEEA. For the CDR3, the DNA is TGTGCCAGCAGCCCCCGGGGGGGGCGGGGGGAGACCCAGTACTTC. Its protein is CASSPRGGRGETQYF.

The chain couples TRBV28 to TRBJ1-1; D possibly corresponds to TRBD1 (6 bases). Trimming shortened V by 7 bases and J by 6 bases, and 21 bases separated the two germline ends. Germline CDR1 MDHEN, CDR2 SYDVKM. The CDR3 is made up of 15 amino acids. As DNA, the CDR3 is TGTGCCAGCATTTATAACAGGGAGGGGATCTCTGAAGCTTTCTTT. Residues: CASIYNREGISEAFF.

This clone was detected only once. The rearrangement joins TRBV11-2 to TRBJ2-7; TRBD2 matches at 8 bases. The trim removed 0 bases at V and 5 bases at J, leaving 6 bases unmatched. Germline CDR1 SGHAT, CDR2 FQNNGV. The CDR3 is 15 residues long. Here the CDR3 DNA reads TGTGCCAGCAGCTTAGAGGTAGCGGGAATCGACGAGCAGTACTTC. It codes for CASSLEVAGIDEQYF.

The CDR3 DNA follows: TGTGCCAGTAGTATAGCTGACAGGGGGGAGTACGAGCAGTACTTC. Translation: CASSIADRGEYEQYF. The chain has TRBV19 and TRBJ2-7, with 9 bases that match TRBD1. The CDR3 totals 15 residues. Germline assignment: CDR1 LNHDA and CDR2 SQIVND (reference sequence). The V and J ends lost 1 base and 4 bases, in that order; junction bases with no gene match: 5.

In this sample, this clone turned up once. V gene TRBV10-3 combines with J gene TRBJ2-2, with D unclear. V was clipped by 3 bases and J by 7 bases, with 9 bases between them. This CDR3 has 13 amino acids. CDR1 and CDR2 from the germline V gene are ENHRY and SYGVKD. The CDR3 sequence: CAISENSDGELFF. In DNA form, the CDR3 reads TGTGCCATCAGTGAAAATTCGGACGGGGAGCTGTTTTTT.

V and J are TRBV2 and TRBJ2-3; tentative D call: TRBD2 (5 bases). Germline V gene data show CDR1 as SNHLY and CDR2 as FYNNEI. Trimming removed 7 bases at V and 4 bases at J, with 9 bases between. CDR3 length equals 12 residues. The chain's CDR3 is CASKDLSDTQYF. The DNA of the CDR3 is TGTGCCAGCAAGGACTTGTCAGATACGCAGTATTTT.